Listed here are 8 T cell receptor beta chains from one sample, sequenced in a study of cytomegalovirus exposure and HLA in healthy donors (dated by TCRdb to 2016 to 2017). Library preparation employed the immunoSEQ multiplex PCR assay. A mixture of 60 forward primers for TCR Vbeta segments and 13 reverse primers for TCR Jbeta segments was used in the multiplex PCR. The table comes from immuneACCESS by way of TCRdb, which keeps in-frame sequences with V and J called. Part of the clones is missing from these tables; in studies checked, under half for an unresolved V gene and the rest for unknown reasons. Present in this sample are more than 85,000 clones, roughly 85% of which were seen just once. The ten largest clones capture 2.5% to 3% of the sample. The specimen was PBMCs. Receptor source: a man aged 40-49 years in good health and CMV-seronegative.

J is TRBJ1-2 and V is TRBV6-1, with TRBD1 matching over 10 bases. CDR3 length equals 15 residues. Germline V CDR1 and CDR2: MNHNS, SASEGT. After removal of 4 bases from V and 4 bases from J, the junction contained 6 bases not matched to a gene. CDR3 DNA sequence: TGTGCCAGCAGTGGACAGGGGGCGGAGGTCTATGGCTACACCTTC. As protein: CASSGQGAEVYGYTF.

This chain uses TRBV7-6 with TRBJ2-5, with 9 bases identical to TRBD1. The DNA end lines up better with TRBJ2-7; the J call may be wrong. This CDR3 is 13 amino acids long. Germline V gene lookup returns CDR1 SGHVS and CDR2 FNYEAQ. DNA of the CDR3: TGTGCCAGCAGCCTGGACAGGGGCAACGAGCAGTACTTC. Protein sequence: CASSLDRGNEQYF.

CDR3 in amino acids: CASTPRGGSYNEQFF. The CDR3 DNA reads TGTGCCAGCACTCCTCGGGGGGGCTCCTACAATGAGCAGTTCTTC. The chain is built from TRBV6-4 and TRBJ2-1; the match to TRBD2 covers 8 bases. The germline V gene encodes CDR1 MRHNA and CDR2 SNTAGT. With 7 bases clipped from V and 0 bases from J, the junction kept 5 bases outside the gene matches. The length of the CDR3 is 15 residues.

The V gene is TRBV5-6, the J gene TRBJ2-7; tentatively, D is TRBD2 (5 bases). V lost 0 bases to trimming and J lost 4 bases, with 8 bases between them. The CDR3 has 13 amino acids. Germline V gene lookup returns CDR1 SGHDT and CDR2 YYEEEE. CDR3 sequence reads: CASSLAAEYEQYF. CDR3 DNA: TGTGCCAGCAGCTTGGCAGCGGAATACGAGCAGTACTTC.

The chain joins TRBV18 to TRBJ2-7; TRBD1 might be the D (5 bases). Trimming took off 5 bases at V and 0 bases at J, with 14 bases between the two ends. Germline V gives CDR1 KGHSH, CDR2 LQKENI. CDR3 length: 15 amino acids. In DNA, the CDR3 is TGTGCCAGCTCATCGGACACTTACCACTCCTACGAGCAGTACTTC. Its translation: CASSSDTYHSYEQYF.

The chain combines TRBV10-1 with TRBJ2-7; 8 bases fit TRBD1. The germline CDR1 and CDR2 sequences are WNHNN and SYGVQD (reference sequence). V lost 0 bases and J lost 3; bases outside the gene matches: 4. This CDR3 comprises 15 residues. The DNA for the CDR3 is TGCGCCAGCAGTGAGTCCATTACAGGGGGCTACGAGCAGTACTTC. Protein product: CASSESITGGYEQYF.

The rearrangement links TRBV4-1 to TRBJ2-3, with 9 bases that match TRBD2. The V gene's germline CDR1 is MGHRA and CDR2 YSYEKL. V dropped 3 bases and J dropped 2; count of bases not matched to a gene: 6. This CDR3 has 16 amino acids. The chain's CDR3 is CASSQSTSGNTDTQYF. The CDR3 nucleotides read TGCGCCAGCAGCCAGTCGACTAGCGGAAACACAGATACGCAGTATTTT.

The CDR3 here is CASSWETGGFWGYF. The CDR3 coding sequence is TGTGCCAGCAGTTGGGAGACAGGGGGGTTTTGGGGGTACTTC. This sequence joins TRBV6-5 and TRBJ2-5; 9 nucleotides align to TRBD1. Germline V gives CDR1 MNHEY, CDR2 SVGAGI. The CDR3 runs 14 residues. V lost 4 bases and J lost 13; bases outside the gene matches: 13.